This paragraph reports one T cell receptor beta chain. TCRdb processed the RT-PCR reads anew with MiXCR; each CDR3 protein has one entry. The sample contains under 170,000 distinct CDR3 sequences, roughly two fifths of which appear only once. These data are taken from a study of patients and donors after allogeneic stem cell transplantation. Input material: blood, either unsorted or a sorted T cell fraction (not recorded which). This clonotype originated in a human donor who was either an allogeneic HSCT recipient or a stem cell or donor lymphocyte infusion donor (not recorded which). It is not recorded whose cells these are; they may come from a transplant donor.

The CDR3 coding sequence is TGCAGTGCTAGAGGCAGGGGGAGCTCCTACGAGCAGTACGTC. It codes for CSARGRGSSYEQYV. This chain connects TRBV20-1 to TRBJ2-7; 7 bases fit TRBD1. Germline values: CDR1 DFQATT, CDR2 SNEGSKA (reference sequence). The V segment lost 1 base and the J segment 0 bases; nucleotides outside the gene matches: 3. The CDR3 consists of 14 residues.